This is a list of T cell receptor beta chains from one sample in a study of cytomegalovirus exposure and HLA in healthy donors. Measured with immunoSEQ multiplex PCR; TCRdb has only the in-frame clones, and not every one. The clone table shows 100,000 to 150,000 clones, with the ten largest holding 1.5% to 1.9%. The material sequenced was PBMCs. The source of these receptors is a woman in her thirties or forties in good health and CMV-seronegative. CDR3s include the opening cysteine and the closing phenylalanine or tryptophan. Fields, in order: D gene, J gene, V gene, CDR3 protein, CDR3 DNA. A D gene is named only where the DNA matches it firmly.

>TRBD1|TRBJ2-4|TRBV6-1
CASREQQGTGARVAKNIQYF
TGTGCCAGCAGAGAACAACAGGGGACAGGAGCAAGGGTTGCCAAAAACATTCAGTACTTC
>NA|TRBJ2-5|TRBV10-3
CATMRAGLQETQYF
TGTGCCACAATGAGGGCAGGATTACAAGAGACCCAGTACTTC
>NA|TRBJ1-4|TRBV28
CASSPSGHTNEKLFF
TGTGCCAGCAGTCCCTCGGGACACACGAATGAAAAACTGTTTTTT
>NA|TRBJ1-2|TRBV4-3
CASSQDGGSGWTNYGYTF
TGCGCCAGCAGCCAAGATGGGGGAAGCGGGTGGACTAACTATGGCTACACCTTC
>TRBD1|TRBJ1-2|TRBV28
CASSFLDGRGPGYGYTF
TGTGCCAGCAGTTTCCTAGACGGGAGGGGGCCGGGCTATGGCTACACCTTC
>NA|TRBJ2-5|TRBV6-5
CASSRLVTETQYF
TGTGCCAGCAGTCGACTAGTGACGGAGACCCAGTACTTC
>NA|TRBJ2-6|TRBV2
CASRSLIFSGANVLTF
TGTGCCAGCAGATCTCTTATCTTCTCTGGGGCCAACGTCCTGACTTTC
>NA|TRBJ1-4|TRBV5-1
CASSEVQGQGTNEKLFF
TGCGCCAGTTCCGAGGTCCAGGGGCAGGGAACTAATGAAAAACTGTTTTTT
>NA|TRBJ2-7|TRBV9
CASSVGGGGTEQYF
TGTGCCAGCAGCGTAGGAGGGGGGGGGACCGAGCAGTACTTC
>TRBD1|TRBJ1-5|TRBV2
CASSALGQERHF
TGTGCCAGCAGTGCCCTAGGACAGGAGCGGCATTTT
>NA|TRBJ1-5|TRBV7-2
CASSVQGRGNQPQHF
TGTGCCAGCAGCGTCCAGGGGAGGGGCAATCAGCCCCAGCATTTT
>NA|TRBJ1-4|TRBV29-1
CSVAPPGREKLFF
TGCAGCGTTGCCCCGCCAGGGCGGGAAAAACTGTTTTTT
>NA|TRBJ2-5|TRBV7-2
CASSLHRGQETQYF
TGTGCCAGCAGCCTACATCGCGGACAAGAGACCCAGTACTTC
>TRBD1|TRBJ1-2|TRBV9
CASSPWTGWYYGYTF
TGTGCCAGCAGCCCTTGGACAGGGTGGTACTATGGCTACACCTTC
>NA|TRBJ1-6|TRBV28
CASLGFDSPLHF
TGTGCCAGTCTCGGGTTTGATTCACCCCTCCACTTT
>NA|TRBJ1-1|TRBV7-3
CASGSRAFNTEAFF
TGTGCCAGCGGTTCGAGGGCTTTTAACACTGAAGCTTTCTTT
>TRBD1|TRBJ1-6|TRBV28
CASTPGQTNSPLHF
TGTGCCAGCACACCGGGACAGACCAATTCACCCCTCCACTTT
>TRBD2|TRBJ2-1|TRBV5-1
CASSLSTSGVAEQFF
TGCGCCAGCAGCTTGTCTACTAGCGGGGTTGCTGAGCAGTTCTTC
>NA|TRBJ2-7|TRBV18
CASSTGAGSSYEQYF
TGTGCCAGCTCAACCGGGGCCGGGAGCTCCTACGAGCAGTACTTC
>NA|TRBJ1-6|TRBV28
CASTMGGSYNSPLHF
TGTGCCAGCACCATGGGGGGGTCCTATAATTCACCCCTCCACTTT
>TRBD2|TRBJ2-5|TRBV27
CASSSAGVSYQETQYF
TGTGCCAGCAGTTCAGCGGGGGTTTCGTACCAAGAGACCCAGTACTTC
>TRBD1|TRBJ2-7|TRBV7-9
CASSLAGTGIYEQYF
TGTGCCAGCAGCTTAGCCGGGACAGGGATCTACGAGCAGTACTTC
>TRBD1|TRBJ1-1|TRBV19
CASSFDRVTEAFF
TGTGCCAGTAGTTTTGACAGGGTCACTGAAGCTTTCTTT
>TRBD1|TRBJ1-1|TRBV5-5
CASSPGTGGDTEAFF
TGTGCCAGCAGCCCTGGGACAGGCGGGGACACTGAAGCTTTCTTT
>TRBD1|TRBJ1-3|TRBV6-5
CASSYSGQLSGNTIYF
TGTGCCAGCAGTTACTCGGGACAGCTCTCTGGAAACACCATATATTTT
>NA|TRBJ2-3|TRBV7-3
CASSLSGADTQYF
TGTGCCAGCAGCTTAAGTGGAGCAGATACGCAGTATTTT
>NA|TRBJ1-1|TRBV11-3
CASSLDGHGPGGAFF
TGTGCCAGCAGCTTAGATGGGCATGGACCGGGAGGAGCTTTCTTT
>TRBD1|TRBJ1-2|TRBV15
CATSRQGANYGYTF
TGTGCCACCAGTCGACAGGGCGCTAACTATGGCTACACCTTC
>NA|TRBJ1-1|TRBV6-6
CASREQGGTEAFF
TGTGCCAGCAGAGAACAGGGCGGAACTGAAGCTTTCTTT
>TRBD1|TRBJ2-7|TRBV28
CASWTPGQAYEQYF
TGTGCCAGCTGGACACCGGGACAGGCCTACGAGCAGTACTTC
>TRBD1|TRBJ1-5|TRBV5-6
CASSLTGTGTLSLYQPQHF
TGTGCCAGCAGCTTGACCGGGACAGGGACTCTTTCTCTATATCAGCCCCAGCATTTT
>TRBD2|TRBJ2-3|TRBV7-9
CASSLGSSGGTDTQYF
TGTGCCAGCAGCTTAGGGAGTAGCGGGGGCACAGATACGCAGTATTTT
>NA|TRBJ1-5|TRBV15
CATSRDQGGGQPQHF
TGTGCCACCAGCAGAGATCAGGGAGGGGGACAGCCCCAGCATTTT
>NA|TRBJ1-5|TRBV9
CASSVDAGANQPQHF
TGTGCCAGCAGCGTAGATGCGGGGGCCAATCAGCCCCAGCATTTT
>NA|TRBJ1-1|TRBV7-2
CASSLARGNTEAFF
TGTGCCAGCAGCTTAGCCAGGGGGAACACTGAAGCTTTCTTT
>NA|TRBJ2-3|TRBV15
CATSRDHNTQYF
TGTGCCACCAGCAGAGATCACAATACGCAGTATTTT